The text below deals with one TCR beta chain. Its antigen has not been determined. The CDR3 sequence holds 15 residues, the cysteine and phenylalanine included. The read is trimmed to its CDR3 DNA, 45 bases read in frame from base 1. From the germline V gene, CDR1 is MGHRA and CDR2 is YSYEKL. Trimming costs V 2 bases and J 7 bases, and their ends lie 17 bases apart. Library method: the immunoSEQ multiplex PCR assay. The multiplex PCR relied on a mix of 60 forward primers for TCR Vbeta segments and 13 reverse primers for TCR Jbeta segments. A multiplex PCR assay on genomic DNA amplified the CDR3 region of rearranged TCR beta genes. The Illumina HiSeq System was used to sequence the amplified TCR beta libraries as 87-base-pair reads. The original methods were these. Across the 500 to 700 repertoires, a later analysis counted tens of millions of unique TCR beta chains, around 10 million of which were shared by at least two donors. To remove PCR and sequencing errors, raw reads were error-corrected and collapsed into unique sequences using a nearest-neighbor algorithm that merged closely related sequences. V, D and J gene segments were assigned by aligning CDR3 sequences to IMGT reference sequences. Each retained sequence needed at least a six-nucleotide match to both a V gene segment and a J gene segment. Rearrangements were classified as productive when the CDR3 lacked stop codons and remained in frame with V and J, and all other rearrangements were classified as non-productive. Following IMGT convention, CDR3 was defined as the stretch from the second conserved V-encoded cysteine to the conserved J-encoded phenylalanine. The earlier analysis of 587 of the donors excluded sequences that lacked an unambiguous match to a single V gene segment. An earlier analysis of 587 of the donors classified V segments as functional when productive rearrangements were above 56.7% and as segregating when the standard deviation between donors was above 5%. A statistical classification framework was built for diagnosing cytomegalovirus status from the catalog of TCR beta chain sequences. V and J gene assignment, in a later analysis, came from comparing TCR nucleotide sequences with IMGT/GENE-DB human TR gene sequences. Using the TCRdist pipeline, a later analysis assigned CDR3 sequences along with most-parsimonious VDJ recombination scenarios. In a later analysis, each TCR beta chain was defined by its CDR3 amino acid sequence together with its V-gene family, and reads lacking a unique V-gene family were excluded. To address suspected cross-contamination and a sequencing artifact, a later analysis removed under 600 highly shared, low-generation-probability nucleotide sequences. For each public chain, a later analysis derived a clonal expansion index from normalized ranks of inferred template counts within each repertoire. Generation probabilities in a later analysis came from a VDJ recombination model fitted to out-of-frame rearrangements, and those results were checked against IGoR. In a later analysis, hypergeometric tests were used to score TCR-TCR, TCR-HLA and TCR-CMV co-occurrence, with a repertoire-size bias correction applied to TCR pairs. A later analysis estimated false discovery rates by permuting HLA or CMV assignments 20 times. In a later analysis, co-occurring TCRs were grouped using DBSCAN, with TCRdist sequence similarity added in when clustering inside HLA-allele-positive subsets. For co-occurrence clustering, repertoires with fewer than 30,000 or more than 120,000 public chains were excluded, along with several repertoires with anomalous nucleotide sharing. The clones in this table, taken by TCRdb from immuneACCESS, are in-frame only. Not every clone is retained; where verified, under half of the shortfall comes from an unresolved V gene, and the cause of the rest is unknown. V and J calls plus clone size are reproduced from that table; the DNA served to infer D and trimming. The sample's clone listing holds approximately 52,000 clones. Of the sample, more than 9% is held by the ten largest clones.

This sample is part of a study of cytomegalovirus exposure and HLA in healthy donors (dated by TCRdb to 2015 to 2018). Some background on the complete study: An earlier analysis of 550 to 700 of the donors reported 250 to 300 Gb of sequence data and roughly 110 million unique TCR beta sequences from about 179 million T cells. An early release that covered about 640 HLA-typed donors contained about 290 gigabases of sequencing data and 80 million or so unique TCR sequences. Of the 398 genotyped donors, approximately 80% fell in the genetic ancestry cluster associated with self-reported Caucasian donors. The aim of the study was to test whether cataloging public T cell receptors could identify signatures of past pathogen exposure. The T cell repertoires of 666 subjects were profiled by immunosequencing and related to cytomegalovirus serostatus. In addition to the first cohort of 666 subjects, a separate validation cohort of approximately 120 different subjects was used. The study combined high-throughput TCR immunosequencing, statistical association of individual TCRs with disease status, and machine learning to predict cytomegalovirus infection status. A later analysis re-analyzed previously published TCR beta repertoires from about 730 donors and added high-resolution HLA genotyping to study TCR occurrence patterns. Rather than using new phenotypic data, the later analysis identified candidate immune exposures from TCR beta sequences and from how often those sequences occurred across donors. An earlier analysis of around 580 of the donors used high-throughput TCR beta sequencing to judge whether each TCR beta V gene segment behaved as functional or pseudogenic. Alongside the repertoire data, information on donor age, sex, ethnicity and CMV serostatus was compiled. A later genetic analysis took genome-wide SNP genotypes for about 65% of the 666 donors and used that subset as a discovery cohort. All discovery cohort repertoires had been generated on a single sequencing platform. Class I and class II HLA loci were covered by the typing at four-digit resolution. The number of typed donors differed by locus: roughly 620-630 for A, B, C, DRB1 and DQB1; approximately 520 for DQA1; fewer than 610 for DPA1; and about 450 for DPB1. Because of strong linkage in the cohort, 5 or 6 DR-DQ haplotypes were treated as single units for association and clustering. Among roughly 400 genotyped donors of the cohort, an average of approximately 240,000 unique TCR beta nucleotide sequences was sequenced per donor, of which roughly 17% were non-productive.

The cohort comprised under 700 healthy bone marrow donors. At the time of sampling, all cohort members were nominally healthy, though unrecorded immune exposures were likely present. The donor was CMV seropositive and was included in the group of 270 or so seropositive cohort members. Each donor provided a peripheral blood sample, and peripheral blood mononuclear cells were used for TCR beta sequencing. Genomic DNA was extracted from the blood cell samples with the Qiagen DNeasy Blood Extraction Kit. Study-level results and caveats: In the study, approximately 160 TCR beta chains were listed as associated with cytomegalovirus. Over 15 rarely observed V segments, including chromosome 9 orphons, were excluded from the earlier analysis of approximately 600 of the donors because counts were too low. Because HLA typing was missing for some donors at each locus, association tests included only the typed subset. A further reported finding was that TCR beta sequences accurately predicted the HLA-A and HLA-B alleles for most subjects in the first cohort. According to a later analysis, most CMV-associated TCR beta chains appeared to be HLA-restricted, and the HLA associations seemed to be driven largely by CMV exposure. Three of the identified cytomegalovirus-associated TCR beta chains were confirmed in vitro to be specific for cytomegalovirus antigens. A later genetic analysis reported fewer N-insertions in productive TCRs among donors in an Asian-associated ancestry cluster than the approximately 700-donor mean. Linkage disequilibrium might explain the correlated functional status among segregating V segments, but an unknown experimental factor could not be excluded. The only immune exposure information available for the cohort was CMV serostatus. According to a later analysis, parvovirus B19, influenza, CMV and Epstein-Barr virus appeared linked to several top co-occurrence clusters. Most TCR sequences were seen in very few donors, while some public TCRs were found in many individuals. Compared with equally common non-associated chains, HLA-associated TCR beta chains in a later analysis were more clonally expanded and had lower generation probabilities. According to a later analysis, TCR association rates differed among HLA loci, with DRB1 alleles showing the most associated TCRs and HLA-C alleles showing the fewest. In both the original and validation cohorts, the classifier was reported to diagnose cytomegalovirus status with high specificity and sensitivity. The sequencing pipeline was judged likely to have produced a cluster of highly shared sequence variants as a technical artifact. This cohort had only TCR beta chains sequenced, and the lack of alpha or paired-chain data limited which features could be detected. The presence/absence analyses assumed that sequencing depth was roughly uniform across donors, and that assumption may not be true. A later genetic analysis associated a missense DCLRE1C variant with V-gene and J-gene trimming of TCR beta chains, and an independent cohort replicated the association. Broadly in line with IMGT annotations, most TCR beta V segments showed up in productive rearrangements about 87% or about 30% of the time in an earlier analysis of several hundred of the donors. The 87-base-pair reads could not distinguish some IMGT-functional V segments, including TRBV6-2 and TRBV6-3, so those segments were excluded. Assigning TCR associations to individual alleles was difficult when HLA alleles, especially DR and DQ, strongly co-occurred. The authors suggested that the approach could potentially be extended to other disease states and immunological phenotypes. Specific HLA alleles were associated with roughly 16,000 TCR beta sequences at a false discovery rate of 0.05 in a later analysis.

The chain is encoded by TRBV4-1 joined to TRBJ2-5; TRBD1 is a weak D gene call, 5 bases matching. The sample consisted of PBMCs. This TCR was recovered from an older woman in good health and CMV-seropositive. The CDR3 loop reads CASSQSVGAKGTQYF. DNA sequence: TGCGCCAGCAGCCAATCCGTTGGGGCCAAAGGGACCCAGTACTTC.